The clone carrying this TCR beta chain has only one observation. The antigen remains unidentified. CD25+CD127- cells were obtained by sorting CD4+ cells, for about five patients. The CDR3 runs to 14 residues. Germline V gene sequence: CDR1 MNHNY, CDR2 SVGAGI (reference sequence). With 2 bases removed from V and 6 bases from J, the gap between germline ends came to 12 bases. It was cDNA, reverse transcribed from extracted RNA, that served as the sequencing template. Sequencing was performed with immunoSEQ multiplex PCR; in TCRdb, only in-frame clones are kept and a portion is missing. Among tens of thousands of clones listed, 60% to 65% were seen once. These data belong to a study of CD8+ T cells in alopecia areata. Overall study results and limits: Mice gave a clearer picture of TCR sharing than patients did, possibly for HLA-related reasons.

The sample was CD4+ Tregs sorted from blood. This sequence originates from a human donor with alopecia areata. V gene TRBV6-6 combines with J gene TRBJ2-3; maybe TRBD2 (6 bases). Written as DNA, the CDR3 is TGTGCCAGCAGTTACGCGGGGAGTGGGGATACGCAGTATTTT. This sequence encodes CASSYAGSGDTQYF.